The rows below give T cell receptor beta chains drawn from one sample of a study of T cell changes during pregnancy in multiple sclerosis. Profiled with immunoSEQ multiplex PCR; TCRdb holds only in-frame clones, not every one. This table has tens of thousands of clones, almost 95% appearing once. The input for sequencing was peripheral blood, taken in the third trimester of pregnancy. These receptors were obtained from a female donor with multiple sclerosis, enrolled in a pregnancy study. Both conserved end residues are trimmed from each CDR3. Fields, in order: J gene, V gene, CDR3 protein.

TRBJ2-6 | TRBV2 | ASRDRGLGANVLT
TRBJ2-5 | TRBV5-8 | ASSPPNGWYQETQY
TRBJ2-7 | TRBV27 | ASSFRWGQVHEQY
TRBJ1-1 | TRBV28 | ASNSGQTSAF
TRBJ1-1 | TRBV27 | ASRSLTGYTEAF
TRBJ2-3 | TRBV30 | AWSVLESTDTQY
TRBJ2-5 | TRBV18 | ASSPSTSETQY
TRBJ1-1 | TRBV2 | ASSSPQNTEAF
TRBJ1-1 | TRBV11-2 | ASSLTMQGTPEAF
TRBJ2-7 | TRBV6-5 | ASSYRASGKGEQY
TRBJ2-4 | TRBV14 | ASSQGTRENIQY
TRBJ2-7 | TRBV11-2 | ASSLGGGRVNYEQY
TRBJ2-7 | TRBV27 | ASSFTSGRSVVHEQY
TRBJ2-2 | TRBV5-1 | ASSFGSRDTGELF
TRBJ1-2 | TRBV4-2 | ASSQVKDSLYGYT
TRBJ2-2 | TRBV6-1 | ASSHASNTGELF
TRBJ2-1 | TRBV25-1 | ASSESRIGESSYNEQF
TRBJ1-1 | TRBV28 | ASSLRTGENTEAF
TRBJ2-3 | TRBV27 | ASSLKDRGRTDTQY
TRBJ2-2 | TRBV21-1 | ARRDTGELF
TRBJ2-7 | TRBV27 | ASSFYLGGGRYEQY
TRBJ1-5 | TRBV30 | AWSGDMLDQPQH
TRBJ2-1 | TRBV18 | ASSPDSLGGQF
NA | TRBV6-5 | ASRPRGLSSYEQY
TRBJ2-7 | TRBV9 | ASSPTLESGGSYEQY
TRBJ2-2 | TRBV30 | AWTDIGAGELF
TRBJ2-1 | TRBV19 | ASSIGFLAGGNEQF
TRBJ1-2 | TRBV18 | ASSYKTTDYGYT
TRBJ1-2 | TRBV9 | ASSSRTASSGYT
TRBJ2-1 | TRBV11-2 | ASSLYRARGNRGYNEQF
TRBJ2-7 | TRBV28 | ASSLSFPGRYEQY
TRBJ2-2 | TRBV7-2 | ASRQETGTNTGELF
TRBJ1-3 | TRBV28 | ASSFGENTIY
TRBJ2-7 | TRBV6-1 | ASSNRDRSPYEQY
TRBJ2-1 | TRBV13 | ASSPPSGRYNEQF
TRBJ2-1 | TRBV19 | ATKRGQGTYNEQF
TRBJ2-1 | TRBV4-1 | ASSQEGGGGAYNEQF
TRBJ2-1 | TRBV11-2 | ASSLDSISSYNEQF
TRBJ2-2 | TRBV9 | ASSKTGQNTGELF
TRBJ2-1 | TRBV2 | ASSEAGLERYEQF
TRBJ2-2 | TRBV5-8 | ASSFTLQPMNTGELF